The subject of this entry is one T cell receptor (beta chain). It has no known antigen specificity. No much larger clone is present one base from it, and per-base qualities are unavailable. This sample is part of a study of T-cell memory formation after mild COVID-19 (dated by TCRdb to the early 2020s). Regarding the research as a whole: TCR sequence clusters from the two donors were found to be largely donor specific. In a couple of donors, T-cell clones that expanded and contracted after mild COVID-19 were followed by sequencing TCRalpha and TCRbeta repertoires longitudinally. Two young, previously healthy adult volunteers made up the cohort, one male and one female.

Study-level results and caveats: From day 15 to 85, contracting clones showed balanced CD4/CD8 phenotypes, whereas a second wave of clones that expanded from day 15 to 37 leaned towards CD4+. The study covered only a couple of mild cases, and larger cohorts including severe cases with pre-infection samples were considered necessary. Contracting CD4+ clones turned up mainly in the CM and EM memory subsets, whereas EMRA was where CD8+ clones were enriched. SARS-CoV-2 specificity of the second-wave clones peaking on day 37 was not confirmed. Some responding clones were detected in pre-infection memory, suggesting pre-existing cross-reactive memory T cells joined the SARS-CoV-2 response.

As encoded in the germline V gene, CDR1 is SGHAT while CDR2 is FQNNGV. Taken from cysteine to phenylalanine, the CDR3 has 11 residues. Only CDR3 DNA remains: 33 bases, in frame from the first base. V and J lose 6 bases and 14 bases, and a span of 14 bases separates them. The run used an Illumina NovaSeq 6000. TCRalpha and TCRbeta cDNA libraries were built by 5'RACE with constant-segment primers, adding sample barcodes and unique molecular identifiers. Trizol reagent was used to extract RNA from every sample. Library amplification was performed in two PCR steps, and a second sample barcode and Illumina TruSeq adapters were introduced in the second step. Sequencing of the libraries was done on an Illumina NovaSeq, producing 2 x 150 bp paired-end reads. The paper's processing steps were these. Reads were demultiplexed and collapsed into UMI-guided consensus sequences with migec v1.2.7. Using mixcr v2.1.11, UMI consensuses were aligned to TRA and TRB V and J templates and then assembled into clonotypes. A clonotype was counted as expanded or contracted only when both edgeR and NoisET called the clonotype significant, with the noise models trained on biological replicates. For edgeR calls, a false discovery rate-adjusted p below 0.01 and a log2 fold-change threshold of 1 were applied. PCA with hierarchical clustering of max-normalized trajectories of the 1000 most abundant clonotypes was used as exploratory dynamics analysis. Each responding clone was given a CD4 or CD8 phenotype based on the CD4+ and CD8+ repertoires, which had been sequenced separately. In-frame beta chains were kept once TCRdb had trimmed the public reads at Q25 with fastp and called clones with MiXCR. Under each unique CDR3 protein, matching rows form one entry showing the most common genes and DNA. The V and J calls come from TCRdb's annotation, not from the publication. Within this sample are about 290,000 distinct CDR3 sequences, with about a sixth of them counted one time only. The top ten clones comprise around a fifth of the sample.

PBMCs were isolated by Ficoll-Paque density gradient centrifugation. Sequences were obtained from PBMCs or a T cell subset sorted from them (not recorded which). The sequence joins TRBV11-2 to TRBJ2-1; TRBD1 is possibly the D segment (5 matching bases). This sequence was found in a young man who had mild COVID-19 (a few samples of this study predate the infection). The sample titles of this study are shuffled in the database, so cell type and time point are left out; the donor was told from shared clones. The nucleotide sequence reads TGTGCCAGCAGAGGCGGACAAGTTAAGTTCTTC. This sequence encodes CASRGGQVKFF.